This T cell receptor (beta chain) was captured in a study of patients and donors after allogeneic stem cell transplantation. Via MiXCR, TCRdb re-called the RT-PCR reads, giving one row per CDR3 protein. Seen here are over 350,000 distinct CDR3 sequences, 16% observed once, and the top ten hold 7.2%. Sequencing was carried out using blood, either unsorted or a sorted T cell fraction (not recorded which). The clonotype was recovered from a human donor who was either an allogeneic HSCT recipient or a stem cell or donor lymphocyte infusion donor (not recorded which). It is not recorded whose cells these are; they may come from a transplant donor.

The CDR3 protein is CAISEWTSGIHYEQYF. The CDR3 DNA reads TGTGCCATCAGTGAGTGGACTAGCGGGATACACTACGAGCAGTACTTC. The chain combines TRBV10-3 with TRBJ2-7, with TRBD2 matching over 12 bases. Germline V gene sequence: CDR1 ENHRY, CDR2 SYGVKD. The CDR3 has 16 residues. V shed 1 base and J 3 bases; nucleotides not matched to a gene: 4.